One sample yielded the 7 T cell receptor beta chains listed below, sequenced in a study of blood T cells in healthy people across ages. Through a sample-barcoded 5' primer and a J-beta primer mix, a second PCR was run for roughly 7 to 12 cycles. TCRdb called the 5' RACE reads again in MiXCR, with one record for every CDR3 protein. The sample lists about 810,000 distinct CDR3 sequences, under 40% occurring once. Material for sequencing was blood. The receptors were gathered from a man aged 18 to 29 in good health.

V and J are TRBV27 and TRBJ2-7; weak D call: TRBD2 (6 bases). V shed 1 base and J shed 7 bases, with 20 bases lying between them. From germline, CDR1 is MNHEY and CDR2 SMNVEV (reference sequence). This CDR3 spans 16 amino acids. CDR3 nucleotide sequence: TGTGCCAGCAGTTTATATGTGACCGGACTATACAATGAGCAGTACTTC. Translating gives CASSLYVTGLYNEQYF.

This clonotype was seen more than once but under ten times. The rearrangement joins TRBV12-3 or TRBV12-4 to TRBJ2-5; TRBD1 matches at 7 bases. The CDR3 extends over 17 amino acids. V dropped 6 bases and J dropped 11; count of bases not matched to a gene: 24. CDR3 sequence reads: CASSRDVDRVSYNEQYF. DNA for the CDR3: TGTGCCAGCAGCCGCGATGTCGACAGGGTGAGCTACAATGAGCAGTACTTC.

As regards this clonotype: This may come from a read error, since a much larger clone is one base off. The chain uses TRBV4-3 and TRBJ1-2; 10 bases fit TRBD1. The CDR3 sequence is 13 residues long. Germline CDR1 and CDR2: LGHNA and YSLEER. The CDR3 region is CAGSPQTGGGYTF. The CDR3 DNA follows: TGCGCCGGCAGCCCACAGACAGGGGGCGGCTACACCTTC.

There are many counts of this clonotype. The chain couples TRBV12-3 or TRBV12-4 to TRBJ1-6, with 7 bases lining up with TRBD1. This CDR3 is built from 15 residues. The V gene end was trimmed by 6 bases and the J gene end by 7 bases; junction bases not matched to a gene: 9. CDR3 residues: CASSMGQSLNSPLHF. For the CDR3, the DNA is TGTGCCAGCAGCATGGGACAGAGCCTGAATTCACCCCTCCACTTT.

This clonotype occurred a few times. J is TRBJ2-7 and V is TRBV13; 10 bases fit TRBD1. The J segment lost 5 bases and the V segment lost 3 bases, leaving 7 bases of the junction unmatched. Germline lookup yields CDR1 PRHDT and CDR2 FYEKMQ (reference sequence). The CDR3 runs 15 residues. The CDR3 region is CASSFRDRGVHEQYF. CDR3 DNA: TGTGCCAGCAGCTTCCGGGACAGGGGTGTCCACGAGCAGTACTTC.

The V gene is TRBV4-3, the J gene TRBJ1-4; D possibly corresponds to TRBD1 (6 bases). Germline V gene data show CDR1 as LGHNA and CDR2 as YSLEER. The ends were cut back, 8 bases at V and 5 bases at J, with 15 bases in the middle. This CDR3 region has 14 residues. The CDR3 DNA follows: TGCGCCAGCGCGGGGGGCGTGTTAAATGAAAAACTGTTTTTT. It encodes CASAGGVLNEKLFF.

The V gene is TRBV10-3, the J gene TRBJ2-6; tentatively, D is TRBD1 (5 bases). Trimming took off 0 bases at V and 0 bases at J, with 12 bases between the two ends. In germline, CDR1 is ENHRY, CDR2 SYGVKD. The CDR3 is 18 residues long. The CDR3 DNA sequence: TGTGCCATCAGTGAGTCCAGGGCGGCTAGCTCTGGGGCCAACGTCCTGACTTTC. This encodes CAISESRAASSGANVLTF.